Listed below are T cell receptor beta chains from one sample, sequenced in a study of PD-L1 blockade in urothelial cancer. Using immunoSEQ multiplex PCR, the repertoire was profiled, and TCRdb retains in-frame clones only, with some absent. The data show about 22,000 clones, under 95% seen once. The input for sequencing was PBMCs, taken around atezolizumab (anti-PD-L1) treatment. Source of these receptors: a woman in her sixties with urothelial cancer. Both conserved end residues are part of each CDR3. The D gene is left open where the match is weak. Where a row states a size, it is once, few, many or the class of an expanded clone; other rows omit it.

size: NA; V: TRBV2; D: NA; J: TRBJ2-2; DNA: TGTGCCAGCAGTGAAACGAGGGGGTCGAACACCGGGGAGCTGTTTTTT; CDR3: CASSETRGSNTGELFF
size: few; V: TRBV7-8; D: NA; J: TRBJ1-1; DNA: TGTGCCAGCAGCTTAGGACGGCGACATATCCCTCGCATGAACACTGAAGCTTTCTTT; CDR3: CASSLGRRHIPRMNTEAFF
size: NA; V: TRBV2; D: NA; J: TRBJ1-1; DNA: TGTGCCAGCAGTTCGGGACAGAACACTGAAGCTTTCTTT; CDR3: CASSSGQNTEAFF
size: NA; V: TRBV6-5; D: NA; J: TRBJ1-3; DNA: TGTGCCAGCAGGACTGACGGCTCTGGAAACACCATATATTTT; CDR3: CASRTDGSGNTIYF
size: NA; V: TRBV4-1; D: NA; J: TRBJ1-1; DNA: TGCGCCAGCAGCCAAGTTACCAGAATGGAAGCTTTCTTT; CDR3: CASSQVTRMEAFF
size: NA; V: TRBV29-1; D: NA; J: TRBJ1-1; DNA: TGCAGCGTTGTTAGGACAGTAAGCACTGAAGCTTTCTTT; CDR3: CSVVRTVSTEAFF
size: NA; V: TRBV6-5; D: TRBD1; J: TRBJ1-1; DNA: TGTGCCAGCAGTAGACAGGGGAACACTGAAGCTTTCTTT; CDR3: CASSRQGNTEAFF
size: NA; V: TRBV28; D: NA; J: TRBJ1-2; DNA: TGTGCCAGCAGTCCGGACGGGGGAGGCTTCTATGGCTACACCTTC; CDR3: CASSPDGGGFYGYTF
size: NA; V: TRBV7-9; D: NA; J: TRBJ1-5; DNA: TGTGCCAGCAGCTTAGATTGGGGGGGCGGCAATCAGCCCCAGCATTTT; CDR3: CASSLDWGGGNQPQHF
size: NA; V: TRBV4-3; D: NA; J: TRBJ1-2; DNA: TGCGCCAGCAGCCCACACCGGGATCGAGGAAGCTACACCTTC; CDR3: CASSPHRDRGSYTF
size: NA; V: TRBV19; D: TRBD2; J: TRBJ2-7; DNA: TGTGCCAGTAGTATGACTAGCGGGGGTAACTACGAGCAGTACTTC; CDR3: CASSMTSGGNYEQYF
size: NA; V: TRBV27; D: TRBD2; J: TRBJ2-7; DNA: TGTGCCAGCAGTTGGGCTAGCGGGGGTTCCTACGAGCAGTACTTC; CDR3: CASSWASGGSYEQYF
size: NA; V: TRBV5-6; D: NA; J: TRBJ1-6; DNA: TGTGCCAGCAGCTTGGTGGGGGGCGGGGGATATTCACCCCTCCACTTT; CDR3: CASSLVGGGGYSPLHF
size: NA; V: TRBV19; D: TRBD2; J: TRBJ2-7; DNA: TGTGCCAGTAGTACTCCGACTAGCGGGGGGACCTACGAGCAGTACTTC; CDR3: CASSTPTSGGTYEQYF
size: NA; V: TRBV25-1; D: NA; J: TRBJ2-7; DNA: TGTGCCAGCAGTGTAACAGGGACCTACGAGCAGTACTTC; CDR3: CASSVTGTYEQYF
size: NA; V: TRBV4-3; D: TRBD2; J: TRBJ2-1; DNA: TGCGCCAGCAGCGCCCAACCTAGCGGGGACTACAATGAGCAGTTCTTC; CDR3: CASSAQPSGDYNEQFF
size: NA; V: TRBV10-2; D: NA; J: TRBJ2-1; DNA: TGCGCCAGCAGTGAGCGGGGTCGATATGAGCAGTTCTTC; CDR3: CASSERGRYEQFF
size: NA; V: TRBV5-1; D: NA; J: TRBJ2-3; DNA: TGCGCCAGCAGCTACCAGGGCACAGATACGCAGTATTTT; CDR3: CASSYQGTDTQYF
size: NA; V: TRBV6-5; D: NA; J: TRBJ2-2; DNA: TGTGCCAGCAGCAGAATCCCCGGGGAGCTGTTTTTT; CDR3: CASSRIPGELFF
size: NA; V: TRBV11-2; D: NA; J: TRBJ1-3; DNA: TGTGCCAGCAGCTTACGAGGAGGAAACACCATATATTTT; CDR3: CASSLRGGNTIYF
size: once; V: TRBV4-3; D: TRBD1; J: TRBJ1-1; DNA: TGCGCCAGCAGCCAAGATTTGGGGACAGGGTGGTACACTGAAGCTTTCTTT; CDR3: CASSQDLGTGWYTEAFF
size: NA; V: TRBV18; D: NA; J: TRBJ2-3; DNA: TGTGCCAGCTCACCCCTTTCAGGGGAAGGGACGCAGTATTTT; CDR3: CASSPLSGEGTQYF
size: NA; V: TRBV5-4; D: NA; J: TRBJ1-1; DNA: TGTGCCAGCAGCTTGGACAGGAACACTGAAGCTTTCTTT; CDR3: CASSLDRNTEAFF
size: NA; V: TRBV10-3; D: NA; J: TRBJ2-1; DNA: TGTGCCATCAGTGAGTCTGGATTGACAAGCAATGAGCAGTTCTTC; CDR3: CAISESGLTSNEQFF
size: NA; V: TRBV4-3; D: TRBD2; J: TRBJ2-2; DNA: TGCGCCAGCAGCCAGTTAGCGGGAGGGCTCACCGGGGAGCTGTTTTTT; CDR3: CASSQLAGGLTGELFF
size: few; V: TRBV28; D: TRBD1; J: TRBJ1-2; DNA: TGTGCCAGCGCGACAGGGATAGGTGGCTACACCTTC; CDR3: CASATGIGGYTF
size: NA; V: TRBV7-9; D: TRBD1; J: TRBJ2-7; DNA: TGTGCCAGCAGCCGACACAGGGGATACGAGCAGTACTTC; CDR3: CASSRHRGYEQYF
size: NA; V: TRBV4-2; D: NA; J: TRBJ2-7; DNA: TGTGCCAGCAGCCAAGGACCGGCAGGGGATCTAACCTACGAGCAGTACTTC; CDR3: CASSQGPAGDLTYEQYF
size: NA; V: TRBV28; D: TRBD1; J: TRBJ1-1; DNA: TGTGCCAGCAGTTCTTTGGACAGGGCGAACACTGAAGCTTTCTTT; CDR3: CASSSLDRANTEAFF
size: once; V: TRBV23-1; D: TRBD2; J: TRBJ2-5; DNA: TGCGCCAGCAGTCAATCGGCTGGGGGGGGGAGGGAGACCCAGTACTTC; CDR3: CASSQSAGGGRETQYF
size: NA; V: TRBV28; D: NA; J: TRBJ1-5; DNA: TGTGCCAGTAGAAGCGGAGGGGTCCTACCACGGGCGATTCAGCCCCAGCATTTT; CDR3: CASRSGGVLPRAIQPQHF
size: NA; V: TRBV14; D: TRBD1; J: TRBJ2-5; DNA: TGTGCCAGCAGCCTTGGGACAGCACAAGAGACCCAGTACTTC; CDR3: CASSLGTAQETQYF
size: NA; V: TRBV4-2; D: TRBD2; J: TRBJ2-3; DNA: TGTGCCAGCAGCCGGGGGTCCCTCGTTCCAGCGGGGGATGCTAGCACAGATACGCAGTATTTT; CDR3: CASSRGSLVPAGDASTDTQYF
size: NA; V: TRBV27; D: TRBD2; J: TRBJ2-1; DNA: TGTGCCAGCAGACTAGCGGGGGGCTTGAATGAGCAGTTCTTC; CDR3: CASRLAGGLNEQFF
size: NA; V: TRBV7-9; D: NA; J: TRBJ1-2; DNA: TGTGCCAGCAGCTTATTGGGCCCTAGCGCTGGCTACACCTTC; CDR3: CASSLLGPSAGYTF
size: NA; V: TRBV5-8; D: NA; J: TRBJ1-1; DNA: TGTGCCAGCAGTTCCCTTCTCGGTGTAACTGAAGCTTTCTTT; CDR3: CASSSLLGVTEAFF
size: NA; V: TRBV10-3; D: NA; J: TRBJ1-3; DNA: TGTGCCATCAGTGAGGCCGGAGGCTCTGGAAACACCATATATTTT; CDR3: CAISEAGGSGNTIYF
size: NA; V: TRBV19; D: TRBD1; J: TRBJ1-1; DNA: TGTGCCAGTAGTACCCCCAACAGGGGAAGGACTGAAGCTTTCTTT; CDR3: CASSTPNRGRTEAFF
size: NA; V: TRBV10-2; D: TRBD2; J: TRBJ2-1; DNA: TGCGCCAGCAGAGTGGGACTAGTTAACAATGAGCAGTTCTTC; CDR3: CASRVGLVNNEQFF
size: few; V: TRBV4-3; D: NA; J: TRBJ1-6; DNA: TGCGCCAGCAGCCAAGATATGAGGACAGCTAATTCACCCCTCCACTTT; CDR3: CASSQDMRTANSPLHF
size: NA; V: TRBV21-1; D: NA; J: TRBJ1-2; DNA: TGTGCCAGCAAACACAGGGGTTTCTATGGCTACACCTTC; CDR3: CASKHRGFYGYTF
size: NA; V: TRBV7-3; D: TRBD2; J: TRBJ2-3; DNA: TGTGCCAGCAGCCTAAGACTAGCGGGGGGGCTAGATACGCAGTATTTT; CDR3: CASSLRLAGGLDTQYF
size: NA; V: TRBV7-2; D: NA; J: TRBJ2-3; DNA: TGTGCCAGCAGCCTTCTCCGGGGCGGGGCAGATACGCAGTATTTT; CDR3: CASSLLRGGADTQYF
size: NA; V: TRBV27; D: TRBD2; J: TRBJ2-1; DNA: TGTGCCAGCAGTTCAGGGACTAGAGGAACCAATGAGCAGTTCTTC; CDR3: CASSSGTRGTNEQFF
size: NA; V: TRBV4-2; D: TRBD1; J: TRBJ1-5; DNA: TGTGCCAGCAGCCAAGTATCATTTGGGACAGGGGGTGATCAGCCCCAGCATTTT; CDR3: CASSQVSFGTGGDQPQHF
size: NA; V: TRBV7-2; D: TRBD2; J: TRBJ2-7; DNA: TGTGCCAGCAGCTCGGGACTAGCGTCGACCTACGAGCAGTACTTC; CDR3: CASSSGLASTYEQYF
size: few; V: TRBV18; D: NA; J: TRBJ1-1; DNA: TGTGCCAGCTCACCAGGGGCGGACACTGAAGCTTTCTTT; CDR3: CASSPGADTEAFF
size: NA; V: TRBV9; D: TRBD1; J: TRBJ2-7; DNA: TGTGCCAGCAGCCCCCAAGGACAGGGGCCTTCCTACGAGCAGTACTTC; CDR3: CASSPQGQGPSYEQYF
size: NA; V: TRBV19; D: NA; J: TRBJ1-1; DNA: TGTGCCAGCTTGGAGGGGCCAGGTGCTGAAGCTTTCTTT; CDR3: CASLEGPGAEAFF
size: NA; V: TRBV5-6; D: TRBD1; J: TRBJ1-2; DNA: TGTGCCAGCGACTTTTCCCGGACAGGGATTAGCTATGGCTACACCTTC; CDR3: CASDFSRTGISYGYTF